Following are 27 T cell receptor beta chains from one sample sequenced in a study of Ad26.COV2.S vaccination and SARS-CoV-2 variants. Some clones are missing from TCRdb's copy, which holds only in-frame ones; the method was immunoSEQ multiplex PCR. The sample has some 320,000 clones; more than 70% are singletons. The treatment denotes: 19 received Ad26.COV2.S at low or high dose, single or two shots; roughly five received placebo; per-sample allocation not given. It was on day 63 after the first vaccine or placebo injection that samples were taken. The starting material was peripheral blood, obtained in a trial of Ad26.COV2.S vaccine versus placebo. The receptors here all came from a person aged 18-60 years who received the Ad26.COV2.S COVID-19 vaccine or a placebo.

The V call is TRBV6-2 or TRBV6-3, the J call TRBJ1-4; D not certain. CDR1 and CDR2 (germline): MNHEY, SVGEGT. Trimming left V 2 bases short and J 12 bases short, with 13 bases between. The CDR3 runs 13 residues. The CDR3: CASSYRRPRQLFF. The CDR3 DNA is TGTGCCAGCAGTTACCGGCGGCCTCGACAACTGTTTTTT.

CDR3 bases: TGTGCCTCCCGTCCCCCAGCAGAGCTCATGAACACTGAAGCTTTCTTT. Protein: CASRPPAELMNTEAFF. This chain connects TRBV6-6 to TRBJ1-1, with unresolved D. V was cut by 11 bases and J by 0 bases, with 22 bases left in between. In germline, CDR1 is MNHNY, CDR2 SVGAGI (reference sequence). CDR3 length equals 16 residues.

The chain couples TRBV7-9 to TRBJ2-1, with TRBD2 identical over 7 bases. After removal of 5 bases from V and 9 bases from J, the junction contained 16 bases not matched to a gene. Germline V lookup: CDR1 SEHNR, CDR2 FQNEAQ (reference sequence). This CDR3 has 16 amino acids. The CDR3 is CASSPLGASGRGEQFF. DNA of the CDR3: TGTGCCAGCAGCCCTCTTGGAGCTAGCGGTCGGGGTGAGCAGTTCTTC. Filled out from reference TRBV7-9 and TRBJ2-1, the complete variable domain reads DTGVSQNPRHKITKRGQNVTFRCDPISEHNRLYWYRQTLGQGPEFLTYFQNEAQLEKSRLLSDRFSAERPKGSFSTLEIQRTEQGDSAMYLCASSPLGASGRGEQFFGPGTRLTVL.

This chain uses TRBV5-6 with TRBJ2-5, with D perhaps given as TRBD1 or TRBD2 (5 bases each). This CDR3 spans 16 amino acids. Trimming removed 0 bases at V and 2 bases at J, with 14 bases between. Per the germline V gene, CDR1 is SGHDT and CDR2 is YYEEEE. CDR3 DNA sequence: TGTGCCAGCAGCTTGGTTGGGACGGACTTACAAGAGACCCAGTACTTC. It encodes CASSLVGTDLQETQYF.

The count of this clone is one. The CDR3 spells CASCPSGRTDTQYF. CDR3 coding DNA: TGTGCCAGCTGTCCTAGCGGACGCACAGATACGCAGTATTTT. V and J are TRBV7-8 and TRBJ2-3; 7 bases line up with TRBD2. V lost 8 bases to trimming and J lost 1 base; unmatched junction nucleotides: 6. Germline CDR1 reads SGHVS; CDR2 reads FQNEAQ. The CDR3 is 14 amino acids.

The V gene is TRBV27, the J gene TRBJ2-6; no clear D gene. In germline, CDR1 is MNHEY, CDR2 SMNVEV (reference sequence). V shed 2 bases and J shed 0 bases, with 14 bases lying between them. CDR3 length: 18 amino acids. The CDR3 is CASSLRPAYNSGANVLTF. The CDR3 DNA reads TGTGCCAGCAGTTTAAGGCCAGCGTATAACTCTGGGGCCAACGTCCTGACTTTC.

CDR3 coding DNA: TGTGCCAGCAGTCCTACAGGGGGCCAGGGTTCACCCCTCCACTTT. It yields the protein CASSPTGGQGSPLHF. The chain has TRBV6-5 and TRBJ1-6; 9 bases align to TRBD1. This CDR3 is built from 15 residues. Trimming removed 5 bases from V and 9 bases from J; junction bases left unmatched: 8. The V gene's germline CDR1 is MNHEY and CDR2 SVGAGI.

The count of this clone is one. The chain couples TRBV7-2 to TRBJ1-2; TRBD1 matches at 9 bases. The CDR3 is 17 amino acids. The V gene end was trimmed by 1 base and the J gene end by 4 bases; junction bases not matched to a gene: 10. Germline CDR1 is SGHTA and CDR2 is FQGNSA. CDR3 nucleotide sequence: TGTGCCAGCAGCTTAGAATGGACAGGGGTTATGGGCTATGGCTACACCTTC. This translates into CASSLEWTGVMGYGYTF.

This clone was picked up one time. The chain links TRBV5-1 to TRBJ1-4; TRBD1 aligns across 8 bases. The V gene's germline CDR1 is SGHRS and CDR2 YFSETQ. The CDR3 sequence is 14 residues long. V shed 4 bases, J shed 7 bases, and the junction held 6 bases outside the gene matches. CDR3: CASSPRTGSEKLFF. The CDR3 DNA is TGCGCCAGCAGCCCGAGGACAGGGAGTGAAAAACTGTTTTTT.

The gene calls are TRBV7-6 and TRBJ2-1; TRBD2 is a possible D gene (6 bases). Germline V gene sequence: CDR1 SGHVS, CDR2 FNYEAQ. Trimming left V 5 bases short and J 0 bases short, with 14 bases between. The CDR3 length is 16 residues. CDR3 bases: TGTGCCAGCAGCCGTTTGGGGGGTCTCTCCTACAATGAGCAGTTCTTC. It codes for CASSRLGGLSYNEQFF.

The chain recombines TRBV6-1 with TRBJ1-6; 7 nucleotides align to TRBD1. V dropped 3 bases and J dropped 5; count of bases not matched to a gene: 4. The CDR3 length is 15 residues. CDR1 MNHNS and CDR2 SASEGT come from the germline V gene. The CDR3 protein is CASSDGQADNSPLHF. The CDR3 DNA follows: TGTGCCAGCAGTGACGGACAGGCAGATAATTCACCCCTCCACTTT.

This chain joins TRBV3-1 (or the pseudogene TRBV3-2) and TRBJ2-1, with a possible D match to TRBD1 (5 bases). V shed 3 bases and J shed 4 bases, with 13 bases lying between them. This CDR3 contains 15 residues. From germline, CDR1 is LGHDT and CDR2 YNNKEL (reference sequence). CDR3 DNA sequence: TGTGCCAGCAGCCATAAGACAGTGCCTTACAATGAGCAGTTCTTC. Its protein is CASSHKTVPYNEQFF.

CDR3 sequence: CASSQDYRELFF. CDR3 nucleotide sequence: TGTGCCAGCAGCCAAGATTATCGGGAGCTGTTTTTT. The gene calls are TRBV3-1 (or the pseudogene TRBV3-2) and TRBJ2-2, with D unclear. Trimming cost V 0 bases and J 9 bases, with 5 bases left between them. The germline gives CDR1 LGHDT, CDR2 YNNKEL (reference sequence). The CDR3 runs to 12 residues.

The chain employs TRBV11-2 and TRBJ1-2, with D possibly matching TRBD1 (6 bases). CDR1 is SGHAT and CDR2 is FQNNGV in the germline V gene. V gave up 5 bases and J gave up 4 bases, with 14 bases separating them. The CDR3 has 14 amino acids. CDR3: CASSPIQGGYGYTF. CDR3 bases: TGTGCCAGCAGCCCCATCCAAGGGGGCTATGGCTACACCTTC.

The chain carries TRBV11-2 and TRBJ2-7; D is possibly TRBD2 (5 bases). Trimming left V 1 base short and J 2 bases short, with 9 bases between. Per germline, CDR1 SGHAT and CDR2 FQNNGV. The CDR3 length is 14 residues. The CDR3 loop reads CASSLGSGTYEQYF. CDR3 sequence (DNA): TGTGCCAGCAGCTTAGGGAGCGGAACCTACGAGCAGTACTTC.

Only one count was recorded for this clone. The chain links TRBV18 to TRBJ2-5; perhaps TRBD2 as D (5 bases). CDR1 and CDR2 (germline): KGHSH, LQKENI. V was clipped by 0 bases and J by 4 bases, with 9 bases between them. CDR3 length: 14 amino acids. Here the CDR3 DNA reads TGTGCCAGCTCACCACCCCCAGGAGGAGAGACCCAGTACTTC. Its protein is CASSPPPGGETQYF.

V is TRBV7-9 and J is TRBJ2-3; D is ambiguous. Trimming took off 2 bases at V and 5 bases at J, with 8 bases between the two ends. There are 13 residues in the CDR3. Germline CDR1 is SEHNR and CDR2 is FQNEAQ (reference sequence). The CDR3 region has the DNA TGTGCCAGCAGCTTAACGACCATAGATACGCAGTATTTT. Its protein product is CASSLTTIDTQYF.

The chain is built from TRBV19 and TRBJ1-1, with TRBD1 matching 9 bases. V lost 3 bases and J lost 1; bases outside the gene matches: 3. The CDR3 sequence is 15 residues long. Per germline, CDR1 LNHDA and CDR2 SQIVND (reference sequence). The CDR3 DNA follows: TGTGCCAGTAGTATCCTGGGACAGGGGAACACTGAAGCTTTCTTT. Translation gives CASSILGQGNTEAFF.

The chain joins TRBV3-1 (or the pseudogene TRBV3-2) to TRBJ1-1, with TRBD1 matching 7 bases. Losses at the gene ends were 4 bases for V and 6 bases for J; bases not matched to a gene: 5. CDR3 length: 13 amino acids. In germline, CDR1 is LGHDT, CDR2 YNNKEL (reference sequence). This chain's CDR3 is CASSRQGRPEAFF. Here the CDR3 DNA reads TGTGCCAGCAGCCGACAGGGAAGGCCTGAAGCTTTCTTT.

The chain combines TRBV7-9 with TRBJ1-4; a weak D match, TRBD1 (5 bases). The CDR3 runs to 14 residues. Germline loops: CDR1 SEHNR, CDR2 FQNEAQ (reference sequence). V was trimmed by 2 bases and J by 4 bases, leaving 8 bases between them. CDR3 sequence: CASSLRGSNEKLFF. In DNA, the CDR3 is TGTGCCAGCAGCTTAAGGGGAAGTAATGAAAAACTGTTTTTT.

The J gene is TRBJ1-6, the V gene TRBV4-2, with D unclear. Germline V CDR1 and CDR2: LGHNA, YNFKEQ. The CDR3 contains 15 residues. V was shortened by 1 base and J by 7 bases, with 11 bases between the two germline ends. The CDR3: CASSQGRQSNSPLHF. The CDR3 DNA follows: TGTGCCAGCAGCCAAGGGCGTCAGTCGAATTCACCCCTCCACTTT.

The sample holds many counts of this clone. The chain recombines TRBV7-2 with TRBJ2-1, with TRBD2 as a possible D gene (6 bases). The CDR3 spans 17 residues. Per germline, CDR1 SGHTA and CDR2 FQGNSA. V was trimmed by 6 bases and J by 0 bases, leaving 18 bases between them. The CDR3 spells CASRLLTSPSSYNEQFF. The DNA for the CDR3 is TGTGCCAGCAGGCTATTAACTAGCCCTAGCTCCTACAATGAGCAGTTCTTC.

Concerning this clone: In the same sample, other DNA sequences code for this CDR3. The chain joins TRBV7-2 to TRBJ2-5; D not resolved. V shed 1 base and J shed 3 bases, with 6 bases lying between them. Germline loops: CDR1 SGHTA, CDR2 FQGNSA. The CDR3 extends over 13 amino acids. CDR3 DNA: TGTGCCAGCAGCTTAGAACGGAAAGAGACCCAGTACTTC. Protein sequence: CASSLERKETQYF.

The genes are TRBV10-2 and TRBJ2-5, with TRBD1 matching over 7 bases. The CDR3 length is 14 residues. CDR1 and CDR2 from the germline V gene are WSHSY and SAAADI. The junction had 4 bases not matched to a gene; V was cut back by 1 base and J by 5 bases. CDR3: CASSELGGVETQYF. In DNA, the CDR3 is TGCGCCAGCAGTGAGTTAGGGGGCGTCGAGACCCAGTACTTC.

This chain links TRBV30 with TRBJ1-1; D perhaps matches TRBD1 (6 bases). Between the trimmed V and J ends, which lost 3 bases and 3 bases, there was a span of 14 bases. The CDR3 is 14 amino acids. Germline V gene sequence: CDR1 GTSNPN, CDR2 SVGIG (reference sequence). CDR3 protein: CAWSRTARDTEAFF. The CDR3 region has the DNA TGTGCCTGGAGCCGGACAGCCCGGGACACTGAAGCTTTCTTT.

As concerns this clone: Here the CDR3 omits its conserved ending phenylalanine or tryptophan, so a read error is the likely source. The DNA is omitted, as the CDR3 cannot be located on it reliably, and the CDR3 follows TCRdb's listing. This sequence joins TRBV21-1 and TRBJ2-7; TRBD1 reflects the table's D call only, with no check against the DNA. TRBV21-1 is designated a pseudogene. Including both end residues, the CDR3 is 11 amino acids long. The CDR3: CASSKGEDRED.

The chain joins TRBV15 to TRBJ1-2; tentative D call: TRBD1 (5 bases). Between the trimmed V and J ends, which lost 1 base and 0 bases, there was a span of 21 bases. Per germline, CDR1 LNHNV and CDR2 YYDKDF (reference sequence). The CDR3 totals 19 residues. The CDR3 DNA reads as TGTGCCACCAGCAGAGCCCGAACGGCCAGGGACCAAGCTAACTATGGCTACACCTTC. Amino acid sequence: CATSRARTARDQANYGYTF.